This TCR beta chain came from a study of glioma-infiltrating T cells. General study findings and limits: Tissue and blood shared very few CDR3 sequences. Tissue-blood divergence was below expectation in non-neoplastic patients, above in gliomas.

In its sample, this clonotype was seen many times. What it binds is unknown. The CDR3 runs 16 residues. The germline gives CDR1 MNHEY, CDR2 SMNVEV (reference sequence). The V and J ends lost 0 bases and 4 bases respectively, with 13 bases between them. Amplification of TCR alpha and beta CDR3 regions from RNA used iRepertoire nested multiplex PCR. Input was roughly 95-400 ng of tissue mRNA or PBMC total RNA. TCRdb processed the multiplex PCR reads anew with MiXCR; each CDR3 protein has one entry. The sample consists of tens of thousands of distinct CDR3 sequences, 20% to 25% of them appearing once. Source material: glioma tissue, nonneoplastic brain tissue, or PBMCs (not recorded which). The sequence was collected from a human donor with low-grade glioma or glioblastoma, undergoing nonglioma brain surgery, or in good health (not recorded which). The chain carries TRBV27 and TRBJ1-3; D remains unclear. CDR3 amino acids: CASSLSGPISGNTIYF. Here the CDR3 DNA reads TGTGCCAGCAGTTTATCGGGCCCAATCTCGGGAAACACCATATATTTT.